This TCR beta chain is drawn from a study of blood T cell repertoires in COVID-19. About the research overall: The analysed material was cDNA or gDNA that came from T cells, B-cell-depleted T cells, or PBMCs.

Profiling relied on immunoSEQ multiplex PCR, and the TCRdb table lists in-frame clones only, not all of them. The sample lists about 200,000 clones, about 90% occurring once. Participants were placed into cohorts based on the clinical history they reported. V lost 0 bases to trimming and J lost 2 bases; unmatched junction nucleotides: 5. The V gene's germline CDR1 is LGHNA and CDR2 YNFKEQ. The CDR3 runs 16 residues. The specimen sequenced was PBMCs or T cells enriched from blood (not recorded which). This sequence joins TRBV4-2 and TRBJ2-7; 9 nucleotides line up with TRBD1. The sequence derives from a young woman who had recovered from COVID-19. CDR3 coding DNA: TGTGCCAGCAGCCAAGATCTGCGGGACAGGGCCTACGAGCAGTACTTC. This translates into CASSQDLRDRAYEQYF.